This TCR beta chain emerged from a study of blood T cells in healthy people across ages. Study-wide points: Those diversity estimates obtained from one million T cells were thought to be underestimates. The study found TCR beta diversity correlated strongly with naive T cell percentage. No conclusive comparison of naive versus antigen-experienced cells was possible with unsorted PBMCs.

Together with a sample-barcoded 5' primer, a J-beta primer mix was included in a second PCR lasting roughly 6 to 12 cycles. TCRdb processed the 5' RACE reads anew with MiXCR; each CDR3 protein has one entry. The sample has 790,000 or so distinct CDR3 sequences, about half seen once; the top ten hold 15% to 20%. Remarks on this clonotype: Its antigen is as yet unknown.

The CDR3 runs to 15 residues. Looked up from germline, CDR1 is KGHSH and CDR2 is LQKENI. The material sequenced was blood. The TCR was taken from an elderly man in good health. The rearrangement uses TRBV18 and TRBJ2-1; TRBD1 might be the D (6 bases). TRBJ2-7 matches the DNA end more closely, so the J call is doubtful. In DNA form, the CDR3 reads TGTGCCAGCTCACCGCCGGGACAATCCTACAATGAGCAGTACTTC. It specifies CASSPPGQSYNEQYF.